This T cell receptor (beta chain) was found in a study of CD8+CD57+ T cells in acquired aplastic anemia. The wider study: Healthy donor CD4+ samples were sequenced to a depth that averaged roughly 10 million reads. Findings and caveats of the study: Approximately 29 was the count of CD8+ CDR3 sequences that patients shared with controls. The study found no significant CD8+ Simpson's diversity difference between patients and controls.

Genomic DNA, the template, was used for profiling of the TCR beta VDJ and CDR3. TCRdb used MiXCR to reprocess the reads, holding one entry per CDR3 protein. The sample consists of under 200,000 distinct CDR3 sequences, approximately 40% of them appearing once. This clonotype appeared once. Its target is unknown. Specimen: sorted CD4+, CD8+, or CD8+CD57+ T cells (not recorded which) from PBMCs. This TCR was sampled from a human donor in good health.

DNA of the CDR3: TGTGCCAGCAGCCTTGGACGGAGAGAAGCTTTCTTT. This codes for CASSLGRREAFF. The chain has TRBV7-2 and TRBJ1-1, with D hard to call. Trimming took 5 bases from V and 8 from J, leaving 12 bases between them. There are 12 residues in the CDR3. Germline V CDR1 and CDR2: SGHTA, FQGNSA.